One sample yielded the 12 T cell receptor beta chains listed below, sequenced in a study of control samples from healthy donors and cancer patients. Some clones are missing from TCRdb's copy, which holds only in-frame ones; the method was immunoSEQ multiplex PCR. The repertoire holds roughly 130,000 clones, under 95% seen once, with just over 8.5% in the top ten. The specimen was blood. The receptors here all came from a man in his late teens or twenties in good health.

In this sample, this clone turned up once. The chain employs TRBV6-5 and TRBJ1-2; D is unresolved. Trimming took 8 bases from V and 4 from J, leaving 17 bases between them. Germline values: CDR1 MNHEY, CDR2 SVGAGI. This CDR3 is 14 amino acids long. CDR3 loop: CASPRSPGSYGYTF. The CDR3 nucleotides are TGTGCCAGCCCCCGATCCCCCGGGAGCTATGGCTACACCTTC.

The gene calls are TRBV19 and TRBJ2-2; 9 bases match TRBD1. The CDR3 sequence is 16 residues long. J lost 7 bases, V lost 4 bases, and 10 bases had no gene match. CDR1 LNHDA and CDR2 SQIVND come from the germline V gene (reference sequence). CDR3 protein: CASSNNRGLSGGELFF. CDR3 nucleotides: TGTGCCAGTAGTAACAACAGGGGGCTGTCGGGCGGGGAGCTGTTTTTT.

This clone was observed a single time. The chain combines TRBV6-6 with TRBJ1-1, with TRBD1 matching over 12 bases. The CDR3 spans 16 residues. The junction had 5 bases not matched to a gene; V was cut back by 5 bases and J by 1 base. CDR1 and CDR2 from the germline V gene are MNHNY and SVGAGI (reference sequence). In nucleotides, the CDR3 is TGTGCCAGCAGTCCCGGGACAGGGGGCAGGAACACTGAAGCTTTCTTT. Residues: CASSPGTGGRNTEAFF.

The chain links TRBV11-2 to TRBJ1-2; D remains unclear. The CDR3 contains 13 residues. Germline assignment: CDR1 SGHAT and CDR2 FQNNGV. V dropped 1 base and J dropped 4 bases, with 7 bases sitting between them. For the CDR3, the DNA is TGTGCCAGCAGCTTAGCTCCCAGCTATGGCTACACCTTC. It translates to CASSLAPSYGYTF.

The genes are TRBV18 and TRBJ1-1, with D perhaps matching TRBD1 (5 bases). The germline V and J ends were trimmed by 6 bases and 5 bases, with 13 bases remaining between them. The germline V gene has CDR1 KGHSH and CDR2 LQKENI. The CDR3 has 13 residues. The CDR3 coding sequence is TGTGCCAGCTCCCCGGGACGGTGGACTGAAGCTTTCTTT. It encodes CASSPGRWTEAFF. Variable domain in full (rest from reference TRBV18 and TRBJ1-1): NAGVMQNPRHLVRRRGQEARLRCSPMKGHSHVYWYRQLPEEGLKFMVYLQKENIIDESGMPKERFSAEFPKEGPSILRIQQVVRGDSAAYFCASSPGRWTEAFFGQGTRLTVV.

V and J are TRBV12-3 or TRBV12-4 and TRBJ1-2; possibly TRBD1 for D (5 bases). This CDR3 comprises 12 residues. The germline V and J ends were trimmed by 7 bases and 7 bases, with 13 bases remaining between them. Here the CDR3 reads CASTPAGFGYTF. The CDR3 region has the DNA TGTGCCAGCACTCCTGCAGGGTTTGGCTACACCTTC.

This clone was observed a single time. The chain is built from TRBV5-3 and TRBJ2-1, with 7 bases fitting TRBD2. TRBV5-3 is treated as an ORF (open reading frame) with a function not yet certain. After removal of 1 base from V and 7 bases from J, the junction contained 11 bases not matched to a gene. The CDR3 is 16 residues long. The CDR3 sequence is CARSLPSGARQNEQFF. DNA of the CDR3: TGTGCCAGAAGCTTGCCCAGCGGGGCACGTCAGAATGAGCAGTTCTTC.

The CDR3 loop reads CASSSSSGVNTGELFF. DNA for the CDR3: TGTGCCAGCAGTTCCTCTAGCGGGGTGAACACCGGGGAGCTGTTTTTT. The chain recombines TRBV27 with TRBJ2-2; TRBD2 aligns across 9 bases. The CDR3 is 16 residues long. Germline CDR1 MNHEY, CDR2 SMNVEV (reference sequence). The V segment lost 4 bases and the J segment 1 base; nucleotides outside the gene matches: 4.

This clone showed up just once. The chain joins TRBV7-8 to TRBJ2-5; the match to TRBD1 covers 7 bases. Germline assignment: CDR1 SGHVS and CDR2 FQNEAQ. This CDR3 has 15 amino acids. The J segment lost 0 bases and the V segment lost 5 bases, leaving 6 bases of the junction unmatched. Here the CDR3 reads CASSGTDRYQETQYF. The CDR3 bases are TGTGCCAGCAGCGGGACGGACAGGTACCAAGAGACCCAGTACTTC.

V and J are TRBV2 and TRBJ1-4; 7 nucleotides align to TRBD1. The ends lost 2 bases at V and 8 bases at J; junction bases unmatched: 8. The CDR3 has 15 amino acids. Germline V lookup: CDR1 SNHLY, CDR2 FYNNEI. CDR3 amino acids: CASSELGQGGEKLFF. In nucleotides, the CDR3 is TGTGCCAGCAGTGAATTAGGGCAGGGGGGCGAAAAACTGTTTTTT.

The chain carries TRBV5-1 and TRBJ2-1; 8 bases line up with TRBD1. The J segment lost 5 bases and the V segment lost 2 bases, leaving 3 bases of the junction unmatched. The CDR3 sequence is 14 residues long. Germline CDR1 is SGHRS and CDR2 is YFSETQ. CDR3 sequence: CASSFQGQDNEQFF. DNA of the CDR3: TGCGCCAGCAGCTTCCAGGGACAGGACAATGAGCAGTTCTTC. Full variable domain (missing parts from reference TRBV5-1 and TRBJ2-1): KAGVTQTPRYLIKTRGQQVTLSCSPISGHRSVSWYQQTPGQGLQFLFEYFSETQRNKGNFPGRFSGRQFSNSRSEMNVSTLELGDSALYLCASSFQGQDNEQFFGPGTRLTVL.

The sample holds a few counts of this clone. This chain links TRBV6-6 with TRBJ1-5; no firm D call. This CDR3 is built from 14 residues. V lost 7 bases to trimming and J lost 1 base, with 11 bases between them. CDR1 is MNHNY and CDR2 is SVGAGI in the germline V gene (reference sequence). The CDR3 protein is CASILGPSNQPQHF. In DNA form, the CDR3 reads TGTGCCAGCATCTTGGGCCCAAGCAATCAGCCCCAGCATTTT.